This T cell receptor beta chain was documented in a study of cytomegalovirus exposure and HLA in healthy donors. Study-level points and caveats: Cytomegalovirus association was assigned to around 150 TCR beta chains.

Regarding this clone: What it binds is not known. Other DNA sequences in the same sample also yield this CDR3.

The PCR contained 60 Vbeta and 13 Jbeta primers. Sequencing was performed with immunoSEQ multiplex PCR; in TCRdb, only in-frame clones are kept and a portion is missing. This sample has 110,000 or so clones, with 77% found just once. The receptor was derived from a man in his forties in good health and CMV-seropositive. Sequenced material: PBMCs.

CDR3 nucleotide sequence: TGTGCCAGCAGCCATAGCGGGGGTAATGAGCAGTTCTTC. Encoded protein: CASSHSGGNEQFF. This chain connects TRBV7-9 to TRBJ2-1, with 9 bases identical to TRBD2. V lost 5 bases, J lost 7 bases, and 3 bases stayed unmatched. CDR1 is SEHNR and CDR2 is FQNEAQ in the germline V gene (reference sequence). This CDR3 region has 13 residues.